This T cell receptor (beta chain) was captured in a study of blood T cells in healthy people across ages (dated by TCRdb to between 2015 and 2017). Notes on the research overall: In model experiments, roughly one uniquely barcoded TCR beta cDNA molecule per two T cells was captured by template switching. To avoid experimental bias, donors of different ages were spread randomly across the sequencing lanes. Two additional independent replicas of 1 million unique cDNA reads from the same blood draw were analyzed for two donors (one aged 18 to 30 and one aged 80 or older). Donors were grouped into four age groups: young (average roughly 15 years), middle-aged (around 39), aged (around 60) and long-lived (just over 80). Age-related changes in TCR beta repertoire diversity were measured in the study by deep sequencing normalized with unique cDNA molecular identifiers.

The donors were roughly 38 Caucasian individuals from Russia, aged roughly 6 to 100 years, who were systemically healthy. Each donor gave approximately 10 milliliters of peripheral blood, collected into EDTA-treated Vacutainer tubes. Ficoll-Paque density-gradient centrifugation was used to isolate PBMCs, with at least 6 million per sample. Trizol reagent was used to extract total RNA from PBMCs, with at least 6 micrograms per sample. For every donor, an aliquot of PBMCs went through flow cytometry to measure the percentages of naive CD45RAhigh/CD27high T cells. As for this clonotype: Its antigen remains undetermined. No base quality values were provided; no much bigger clone lies one nucleotide off.

Libraries were prepared through 5' RACE. This sample was sequenced with an Illumina HiSeq 2500. A second PCR of 7 to 11 cycles was run with a J-beta primer mix and a sample-barcoded 5' primer. Each TCR beta cDNA molecule received a unique molecular identifier from a template-switch 5' adaptor carrying 12 random nucleotides. Each sample yielded at least 2.5 million CDR3-containing paired-end reads. First-strand cDNA was synthesized from all RNA with the Mint cDNA synthesis kit, primed by a TRBC-specific oligonucleotide. All cDNA was treated with uracil-DNA glycosylase and then went through a first 18-cycle PCR with the universal primers M1SS and BC2_uni_R. In the paper's pipeline: Normalization of each sample was performed by random selection of 1 million high-quality reads, each carrying a distinct molecular identifier. Instead of being binned into consensus sequences, reads that shared molecular identifiers were thrown out. MiTCR, run with a Q25 quality threshold and the strictest error-elimination algorithm, handled CDR3 identification, clonotype clustering and error correction. A nonparametric unseen species model with Euler transformation was used to estimate a lower bound on total TCR beta diversity. The public reads were reanalyzed by TCRdb: fastp trimming at Q25, MiXCR alignment, in-frame beta chains only. Duplicate CDR3 protein sequences are folded into a single record with the most common DNA and genes. For this entry, the V and J calls and clone size follow TCRdb and not the study's own pipeline. For this sample there are 890,000 or so distinct CDR3 sequences; 55% to 65% appear just once. The ten largest account for 28% of the sample.

General study outcomes and caveats: As age increased, observed TCR beta diversity per million T cells dropped in a roughly linear way, and a significant reduction was already evident by age about 40. Estimates of total diversity from one million sequenced T cells were regarded as lower bounds and underestimates. Compared with the aged group, more naive CD4+ T cells, fewer expanded clones and increased TCR diversity were shown by the long-lived group, suggesting age selection. Bulk unsorted PBMC profiling prevented conclusive comparison of naive and antigen-experienced compartments. The percentage of naive T cells measured by flow cytometry correlated strongly with observed TCR beta diversity. Donor CMV infection status was unknown, potentially confounding age-related changes in expanded clonotypes.

The CDR3 numbers 18 residues from cysteine through phenylalanine. Only the CDR3 region is kept as DNA, spanning 54 bases read in frame from base 1. V is clipped by 4 bases and J by 3 bases, and the sequence between their germline boundaries is 25 bases long. CDR1 MDHEN and CDR2 SYDVKM were looked up in the germline V gene. Recombination linked TRBV28 to TRBJ2-7; TRBD2 is a possible D gene, resting on 6 matching bases. Sequencing was carried out using blood. This sequence originates from a young man in good health. CDR3 reads: CASSSAGRTEPYLYEQYF. The DNA sequence reads TGTGCCAGCAGTTCCGCGGGGAGGACTGAGCCTTACCTCTACGAGCAGTACTTC.